Below, one T cell receptor (beta chain) is given with its context. This specimen belongs to a study of PD-L1 blockade in urothelial cancer. Study-wide context: The study recovered a median of about 150,000 T cells per blood sample.

The assay was immunoSEQ multiplex PCR, and TCRdb's table has in-frame clones only and misses some. The top ten clones hold about 5.3% of a sample with 50,000 or so clones, 84% of them seen once. The V end lost 5 bases, the J end lost 6 bases, and 16 bases lay between the germline ends. This CDR3 region has 14 residues. From germline, CDR1 is MNHEY and CDR2 SMNVEV (reference sequence). Sequenced material: PBMCs, taken around atezolizumab (anti-PD-L1) treatment. This receptor was obtained from a man in his forties or fifties with urothelial cancer. This sequence joins TRBV27 and TRBJ1-1; weak D call: TRBD1 (6 bases). CDR3 amino acids: CASSLGEGGAEAFF. Here the CDR3 DNA reads TGTGCCAGCAGTCTCGGGGAGGGGGGCGCTGAAGCTTTCTTT.